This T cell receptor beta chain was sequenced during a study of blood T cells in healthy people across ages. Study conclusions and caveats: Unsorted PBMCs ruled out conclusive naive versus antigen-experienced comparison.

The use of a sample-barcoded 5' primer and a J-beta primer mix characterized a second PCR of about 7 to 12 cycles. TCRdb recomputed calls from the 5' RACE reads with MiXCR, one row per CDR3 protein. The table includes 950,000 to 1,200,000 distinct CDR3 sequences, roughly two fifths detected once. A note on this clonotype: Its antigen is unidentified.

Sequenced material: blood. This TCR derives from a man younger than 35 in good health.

The CDR3 here is CAISESRTSGTGTDTQYF. CDR3 in DNA: TGTGCCATCAGTGAGTCAAGGACTAGCGGGACCGGCACAGATACGCAGTATTTT. This sequence joins TRBV10-3 and TRBJ2-3; the match to TRBD2 covers 12 bases. Germline values: CDR1 ENHRY, CDR2 SYGVKD. The CDR3 covers 18 residues. V lost 0 bases, J lost 1 base, and 5 bases stayed unmatched.